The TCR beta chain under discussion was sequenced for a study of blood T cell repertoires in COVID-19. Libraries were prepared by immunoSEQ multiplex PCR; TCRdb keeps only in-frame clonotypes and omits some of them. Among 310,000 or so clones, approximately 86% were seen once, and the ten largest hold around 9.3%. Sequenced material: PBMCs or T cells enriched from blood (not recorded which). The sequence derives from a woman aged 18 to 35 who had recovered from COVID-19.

The CDR3 spells CASSQDRGGTGNQPQHF. Here the CDR3 DNA reads TGTGCCAGCAGCCAGGACAGGGGGGGTACCGGCAATCAGCCCCAGCATTTT. The chain recombines TRBV5-8 with TRBJ1-5, with 10 nucleotides matching TRBD1. This CDR3 is built from 17 residues. Germline-derived CDR1 and CDR2 are SGHTS and YDEGEE. J gave up 2 bases and V 4 bases, and 9 bases lay outside the gene matches.